A selection of T cell receptor beta chains follows, all from one sample in a study of technical replicates of blood from a few donors. TCRdb's copy holds only in-frame clones and misses some; the assay was immunoSEQ multiplex PCR. The sample has tens of thousands of clones, roughly nine tenths seen once. The sample comprised PBMCs. These TCRs come from a human donor in good health. Some clones in this sample may be carry-over from other donors' samples. Each CDR3 is given without its conserved first and last residue. The order of the fields is CDR3 protein, D gene, V gene. The D gene is left open where the match is weak.

CDR3: ASSAIQGAQETQY
D: TRBD1
V: TRBV5-1

CDR3: ASSQVGGDEQY
D: TRBD1
V: TRBV4-3

CDR3: ASRTSGDQPQH
D: NA
V: TRBV6-1

CDR3: AWSVERSGYGYT
D: NA
V: TRBV30

CDR3: ASSLAASGTRNEQF
D: TRBD2
V: TRBV7-9

CDR3: ASSTPGQGYGYT
D: TRBD1
V: TRBV5-4

CDR3: ASTLVSGGPTSYNEQF
D: TRBD2
V: TRBV2

CDR3: ASSPQDRAGYT
D: TRBD1
V: TRBV18

CDR3: AISATRTVGHGYT
D: NA
V: TRBV10-3

CDR3: ASSQQGPGNSPLH
D: NA
V: TRBV7-2

CDR3: ASSNQLAGGEQY
D: TRBD2
V: TRBV7-2

CDR3: ASSPGLAGVNEQF
D: TRBD2
V: TRBV4-2

CDR3: AWNPGQGNTEAF
D: TRBD1
V: TRBV30

CDR3: ASSPAGGNYGYT
D: NA
V: TRBV5-4

CDR3: ASSLSGQGIFDTEAF
D: TRBD1
V: TRBV7-3

CDR3: ACTSWGTGGYT
D: TRBD1
V: TRBV30

CDR3: ASSQTGEGNTEAF
D: TRBD1
V: TRBV18

CDR3: ASRDRDVRGYT
D: TRBD1
V: TRBV27

CDR3: ASSTYRGSYNEQF
D: TRBD1
V: TRBV11-2

CDR3: ASSFQKRF
D: NA
V: TRBV6-6

CDR3: ASSFVGSTEAF
D: NA
V: TRBV7-3

CDR3: ASSYPGQGQETQY
D: TRBD1
V: TRBV5-1

CDR3: ASSAFGRTRGGGEQF
D: TRBD2
V: TRBV9

CDR3: ASSQGGDEQF
D: TRBD1
V: TRBV19

CDR3: ASNEFGQGDGYT
D: TRBD1
V: TRBV19

CDR3: ASSTRPGVYEQY
D: NA
V: TRBV5-1

CDR3: ASSAGGPPETQY
D: TRBD2
V: TRBV18

CDR3: ASSQDSGGGQPQH
D: TRBD1
V: TRBV4-3

CDR3: ASSGEVAGYEQY
D: TRBD2
V: TRBV5-1

CDR3: ASSSEVSGNTIY
D: NA
V: TRBV5-4

CDR3: ASSLVPGQGYTGELF
D: TRBD1
V: TRBV7-2

CDR3: ASSPRGARPFTEAF
D: NA
V: TRBV28

CDR3: AISEVPLYEQY
D: NA
V: TRBV10-3

CDR3: ASSLGTANTGELF
D: NA
V: TRBV5-1

CDR3: AWSGHLNTEAF
D: NA
V: TRBV30

CDR3: ASSEAGATEAF
D: NA
V: TRBV9

CDR3: ASSPGRQVPVYGYT
D: NA
V: TRBV19

CDR3: ASSTSGGVGELF
D: TRBD2
V: TRBV18

CDR3: ASRSTGGAGTGELF
D: TRBD1
V: TRBV2

CDR3: ASSPGPGNGGYT
D: NA
V: TRBV11-2

CDR3: ASSFSGTSYTGELF
D: TRBD2
V: TRBV11-2